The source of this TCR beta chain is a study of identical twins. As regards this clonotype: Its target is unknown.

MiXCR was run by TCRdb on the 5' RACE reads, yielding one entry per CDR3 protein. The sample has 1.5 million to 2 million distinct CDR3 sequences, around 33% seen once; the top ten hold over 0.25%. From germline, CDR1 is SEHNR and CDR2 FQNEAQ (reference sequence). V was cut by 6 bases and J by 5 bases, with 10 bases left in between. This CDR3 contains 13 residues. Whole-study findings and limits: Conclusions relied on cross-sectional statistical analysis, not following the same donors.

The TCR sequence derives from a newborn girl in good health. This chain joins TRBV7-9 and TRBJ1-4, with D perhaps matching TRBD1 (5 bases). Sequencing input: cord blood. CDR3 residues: CASRPGQNEKLFF. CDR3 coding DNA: TGTGCCAGCAGGCCAGGGCAAAATGAAAAACTGTTTTTT.